This passage covers 17 T cell receptor beta chains from one sample sequenced in a study of blood T cell repertoires in COVID-19. The assay was immunoSEQ multiplex PCR, and TCRdb's table has in-frame clones only and misses some. The sample comprises 250,000 to 300,000 clones, 80% to 90% of which are singletons, and around 4.6% rests with the top ten. The sequencing input was peripheral blood. These receptors were taken from a woman aged 40 to 50 who had recovered from COVID-19.

This sequence joins TRBV7-8 and TRBJ1-5; D is unresolved. In germline, CDR1 is SGHVS, CDR2 FQNEAQ. This CDR3 region has 14 residues. Between the trimmed V and J ends, which lost 1 base and 1 base, there was a span of 5 bases. The CDR3 bases are TGTGCCAGCAGCTTAGATCAGAGCAATCAGCCCCAGCATTTT. Translation gives CASSLDQSNQPQHF.

The chain has TRBV24-1 and TRBJ2-3; tentative D call: TRBD2 (5 bases). V was cut by 9 bases and J by 3 bases, with 9 bases left in between. The CDR3 is made up of 12 amino acids. CDR1 is KGHDR, CDR2 SFDVKD, per germline. CDR3 sequence reads: CATGGETDTQYF. The CDR3 nucleotides are TGTGCCACCGGAGGCGAAACAGATACGCAGTATTTT.

V gene TRBV3-1 (or the pseudogene TRBV3-2) combines with J gene TRBJ2-2; D perhaps matches TRBD1 (6 bases). V lost 1 base and J lost 5, with 8 bases in between. The CDR3 covers 14 residues. Germline CDR1 is LGHDT and CDR2 is YNNKEL (reference sequence). CDR3 bases: TGTGCCAGCAGCCAAGTCCAGGGGACCGGGGAGCTGTTTTTT. Its translation is CASSQVQGTGELFF.

V is TRBV2 and J is TRBJ2-3; D might be TRBD2 (5 bases). Trimming pared 8 bases from V and 6 bases from J, leaving 18 bases between. The CDR3 is 14 amino acids. Germline CDR1 reads SNHLY; CDR2 reads FYNNEI. The CDR3 here is CASGLEGLPDTQYF. The CDR3 DNA reads TGTGCCAGCGGGTTAGAGGGTTTGCCCGATACGCAGTATTTT.

V gene TRBV6-5 combines with J gene TRBJ2-5; D is perhaps TRBD2 (7 bases). This CDR3 region has 13 residues. Germline loops: CDR1 MNHEY, CDR2 SVGAGI. Trimming left V 8 bases short and J 0 bases short, with 10 bases between. The CDR3 region is CASGRGYQETQYF. The CDR3 region has the DNA TGTGCCAGCGGGAGGGGGTACCAAGAGACCCAGTACTTC.

The chain joins TRBV12-5 to TRBJ1-2; 7 bases match TRBD1. Per the germline V gene, CDR1 is LGHNT and CDR2 is FRNRAP. The length of the CDR3 is 16 residues. Trimming removed 3 bases from V and 9 bases from J; junction bases left unmatched: 16. CDR3 nucleotide sequence: TGTGCTAGTGGTTTCCCTATACAACAGGGGACCCTACGCTACACCTTC. This gives the protein CASGFPIQQGTLRYTF.

V and J are TRBV12-3 or TRBV12-4 and TRBJ2-3, with D possibly TRBD2 on 5 matching bases. V was cut by 6 bases and J by 4 bases, with 11 bases left in between. The CDR3 is 13 amino acids. The DNA for the CDR3 is TGTGCCAGCAGACACGGGGTTTCAGATACGCAGTATTTT. Its protein is CASRHGVSDTQYF.

The chain recombines TRBV4-3 with TRBJ2-5; 7 bases fit TRBD2. Germline CDR1 is LGHNA and CDR2 is YSLEER. V lost 0 bases to trimming and J lost 2 bases; unmatched junction nucleotides: 6. The CDR3 has 16 residues. CDR3 coding DNA: TGCGCCAGCAGCCAAGATTGGCTAGCGGAGCAAGAGACCCAGTACTTC. This gives the protein CASSQDWLAEQETQYF.

This rearrangement joins TRBV4-1 to TRBJ1-6; tentative D call: TRBD1 (6 bases). CDR1 MGHRA and CDR2 YSYEKL come from the germline V gene. Trimming took off 5 bases at V and 5 bases at J, with 13 bases between the two ends. This CDR3 spans 15 amino acids. DNA of the CDR3: TGCGCCAGCAGCATAGACAGGCTGAATAATTCACCCCTCCACTTT. It encodes CASSIDRLNNSPLHF.

V is TRBV6-1 and J is TRBJ2-2, with 13 bases identical to TRBD2. The CDR3 runs 18 residues. The J segment lost 3 bases and the V segment lost 4 bases, leaving 8 bases of the junction unmatched. Germline CDR1 and CDR2: MNHNS and SASEGT. This CDR3 is CASSAGLAGEPYTGELFF. The CDR3 nucleotides read TGTGCCAGCAGTGCCGGACTAGCGGGAGAACCGTACACCGGGGAGCTGTTTTTT.

V gene TRBV6-2 or TRBV6-3 combines with J gene TRBJ2-1, with 8 bases aligning to TRBD2. The germline V gene has CDR1 MNHEY and CDR2 SVGEGT. The CDR3 contains 15 residues. With V trimmed by 4 bases and J by 1 base, 3 bases remained unmatched. Here the CDR3 reads CASSLAGLSYNEQFF. CDR3 DNA sequence: TGTGCCAGCAGTTTAGCGGGACTTTCCTACAATGAGCAGTTCTTC.

The genes are TRBV19 and TRBJ2-5; the match to TRBD2 covers 10 bases. Germline lookup yields CDR1 LNHDA and CDR2 SQIVND (reference sequence). This CDR3 has 15 residues. The V and J ends lost 1 base and 3 bases, in that order; junction bases with no gene match: 2. The CDR3 DNA reads as TGTGCCAGTAGTATAGCGGGACTAGCGAAAGAGACCCAGTACTTC. Amino acids: CASSIAGLAKETQYF.

This chain links TRBV28 with TRBJ1-2; tentatively, D is TRBD1 (5 bases). V was cut by 2 bases and J by 6 bases, with 13 bases left in between. CDR3 length: 14 amino acids. Germline V CDR1 and CDR2: MDHEN, SYDVKM. The CDR3 reads CASSLGQGKNGYTF. The CDR3, as DNA: TGTGCCAGCAGTTTAGGGCAGGGTAAGAATGGCTACACCTTC.

This clone was recorded a few times. This chain links TRBV7-6 with TRBJ2-3, with TRBD1 identical over 8 bases. CDR1 is SGHVS, CDR2 FNYEAQ, per germline. CDR3 length equals 15 residues. V was clipped by 4 bases and J by 3 bases; unmatched bases: 6. The CDR3 DNA reads as TGTGCCAGCAGCTCAAGGACAGGGATGACAGATACGCAGTATTTT. It encodes CASSSRTGMTDTQYF.

The chain links TRBV11-3 to TRBJ1-2; a possible D gene is TRBD1 (6 bases). Trimming left V 2 bases short and J 6 bases short, with 13 bases between. The CDR3 length is 14 residues. The V gene's germline CDR1 is SGHNT and CDR2 YENEEA. The CDR3 DNA reads as TGTGCCAGCAGCTTATTGGGGGGGCCGGATGGCTACACCTTC. This encodes CASSLLGGPDGYTF.

This chain connects TRBV2 to TRBJ1-1; 8 bases are shared with TRBD1. The CDR3 is 14 amino acids. Germline CDR1 is SNHLY and CDR2 is FYNNEI. The J segment lost 4 bases and the V segment lost 7 bases, leaving 8 bases of the junction unmatched. The CDR3 loop reads CASTLTGVGTEAFF. The CDR3 coding sequence is TGTGCCAGCACCCTGACAGGGGTAGGCACTGAAGCTTTCTTT.

This sequence joins TRBV7-9 and TRBJ2-7; TRBD2 matches at 15 bases. Germline V gene data show CDR1 as SEHNR and CDR2 as FQNEAQ (reference sequence). Trimming removed 3 bases from V and 3 bases from J; junction bases left unmatched: 6. This CDR3 is built from 17 residues. CDR3 in DNA: TGTGCCAGCAGCTTGGGGCGGGGACTAGCGGGAGGCTACGAGCAGTACGTC. This sequence encodes CASSLGRGLAGGYEQYV.